This T cell receptor (beta chain) was sequenced during a study of blood T cell repertoires in COVID-19. The protocol was immunoSEQ multiplex PCR, while the TCRdb copy is restricted to in-frame clones and leaves out a portion. The table records 250,000 to 300,000 clones, about 88% of them present only once. The sample comprised PBMCs or T cells enriched from blood (not recorded which). The TCR originated in a woman aged 50 to 65 who had been exposed to COVID-19.

CDR3 DNA: TGTGCCAGCAGCTTAGGGCCCCGACTAGAGCAGTACTTC. This sequence encodes CASSLGPRLEQYF. V is TRBV11-2 and J is TRBJ2-7, with D possibly TRBD2 on 5 matching bases. Germline loops: CDR1 SGHAT, CDR2 FQNNGV. The CDR3 spans 13 residues. Trimming stripped 1 base from V and 7 bases from J, with 11 bases between. The entire variable domain, with the rest obtained from reference TRBV11-2 and TRBJ2-7, is as follows: EAGVAQSPRYKIIEKRQSVAFWCNPISGHATLYWYQQILGQGPKLLIQFQNNGVVDDSQLPKDRFSAERLKGVDSTLKIQPAKLEDSAVYLCASSLGPRLEQYFGPGTRLTVT.